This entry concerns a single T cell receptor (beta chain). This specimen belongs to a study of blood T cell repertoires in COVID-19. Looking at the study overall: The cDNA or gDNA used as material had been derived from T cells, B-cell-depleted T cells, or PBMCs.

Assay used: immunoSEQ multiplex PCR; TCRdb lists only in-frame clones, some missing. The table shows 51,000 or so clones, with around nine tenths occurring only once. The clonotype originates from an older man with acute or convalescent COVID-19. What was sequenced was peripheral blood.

The CDR3 sequence is CASSPGTGQETQYF. The CDR3 coding sequence is TGCGCCAGCAGCCCCGGGACAGGCCAAGAGACCCAGTACTTC. This chain joins TRBV5-1 and TRBJ2-5; 8 bases fit TRBD1. The junction had 3 bases not matched to a gene; V was cut back by 4 bases and J by 1 base. There are 14 residues in the CDR3. From germline, CDR1 is SGHRS and CDR2 YFSETQ.